Listed below are T cell receptor beta chains from one sample, sequenced in a study of OX40 agonist ivuxolimab in advanced cancers. Sequencing was performed with immunoSEQ multiplex PCR; in TCRdb, only in-frame clones are kept and a portion is missing. The sample lists roughly 60,000 clones, about 88% seen once, with 3% in the top ten. The sample was CD4+ or CD8+ T cells sorted from blood, taken in a trial of the OX40 agonist ivuxolimab. These receptors were obtained from an adult with an advanced solid tumor such as melanoma, head and neck, liver or kidney cancer. Each CDR3 is given with its conserved first and last residue.

TRBV6-5	CASSYSTWGLNTEAFF
TRBV28	CASRRGNSNQPQHF
TRBV28	CASSAVGGANEKLFF
TRBV2	CASNDRRGAYEQYF
TRBV2	CASSPRQADYEQYF
TRBV18	CASSLLSAENTDTQYF
TRBV7-6	CASSFPRGADRGKTDTQYF
TRBV29-1	CSVEGLAGLAYEQYF
TRBV4-1	CASSRGGIRYF
TRBV10-3	CATRRLAGSSSYEQYF
TRBV5-4	CASSGGFREKLFF
TRBV2	CASRVGVINQPQHF
TRBV18	CASSPQPGQGLDTQYF
TRBV5-4	CASSLSSGKYEQYF
TRBV19	CASSIRKNTEAFF
TRBV18	CASSPTDAQYF